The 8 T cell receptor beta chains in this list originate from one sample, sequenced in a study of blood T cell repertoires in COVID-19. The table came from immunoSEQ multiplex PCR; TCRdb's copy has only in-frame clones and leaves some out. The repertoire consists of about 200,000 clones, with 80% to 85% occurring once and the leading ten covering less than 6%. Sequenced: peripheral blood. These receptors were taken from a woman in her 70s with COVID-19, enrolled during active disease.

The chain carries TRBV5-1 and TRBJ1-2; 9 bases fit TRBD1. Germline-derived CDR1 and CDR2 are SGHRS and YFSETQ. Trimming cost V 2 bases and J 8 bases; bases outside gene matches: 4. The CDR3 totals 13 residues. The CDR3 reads CASSLQGARGYTF. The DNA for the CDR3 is TGCGCCAGCAGCTTACAGGGGGCGCGCGGCTACACCTTC.

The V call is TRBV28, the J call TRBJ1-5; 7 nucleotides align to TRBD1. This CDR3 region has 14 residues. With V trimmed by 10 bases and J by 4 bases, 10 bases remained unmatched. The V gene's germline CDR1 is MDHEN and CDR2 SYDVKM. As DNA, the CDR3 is TGTGCCACCAAAGGGACAGTGATTAATCAGCCCCAGCATTTT. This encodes CATKGTVINQPQHF.

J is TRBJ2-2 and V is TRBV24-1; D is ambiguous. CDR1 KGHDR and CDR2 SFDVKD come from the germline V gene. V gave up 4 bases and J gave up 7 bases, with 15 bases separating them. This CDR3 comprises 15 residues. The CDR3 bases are TGTGCCACCAGTGACCCGAACAGATCCAACGGGGAGCTGTTTTTT. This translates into CATSDPNRSNGELFF.

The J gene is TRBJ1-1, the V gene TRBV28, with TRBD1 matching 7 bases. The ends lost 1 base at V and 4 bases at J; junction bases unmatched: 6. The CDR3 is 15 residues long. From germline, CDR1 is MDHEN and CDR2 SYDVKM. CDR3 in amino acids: CASSLSGQAATEAFF. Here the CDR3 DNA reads TGTGCCAGCAGTTTATCCGGACAGGCGGCCACTGAAGCTTTCTTT.

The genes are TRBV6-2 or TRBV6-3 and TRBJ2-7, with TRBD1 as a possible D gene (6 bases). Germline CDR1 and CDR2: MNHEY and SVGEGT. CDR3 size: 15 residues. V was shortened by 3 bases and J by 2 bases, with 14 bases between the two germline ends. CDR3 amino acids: CASSYYAGEAYEQYF. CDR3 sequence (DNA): TGTGCCAGCAGTTATTACGCAGGGGAAGCCTACGAGCAGTACTTC.

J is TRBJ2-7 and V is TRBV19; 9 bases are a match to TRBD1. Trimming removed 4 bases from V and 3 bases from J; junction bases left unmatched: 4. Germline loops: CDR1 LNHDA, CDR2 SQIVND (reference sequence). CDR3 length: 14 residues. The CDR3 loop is CASSTGTGFYEQYF. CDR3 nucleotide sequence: TGTGCCAGTAGTACCGGGACAGGGTTCTACGAGCAGTACTTC.

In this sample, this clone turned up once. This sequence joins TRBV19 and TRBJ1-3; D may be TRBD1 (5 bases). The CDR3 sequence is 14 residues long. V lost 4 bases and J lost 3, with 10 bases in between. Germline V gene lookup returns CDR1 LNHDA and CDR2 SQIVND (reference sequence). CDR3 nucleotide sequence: TGTGCCAGTAGTACGGCCAGGGTTGGAAACACCATATATTTT. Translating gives CASSTARVGNTIYF.

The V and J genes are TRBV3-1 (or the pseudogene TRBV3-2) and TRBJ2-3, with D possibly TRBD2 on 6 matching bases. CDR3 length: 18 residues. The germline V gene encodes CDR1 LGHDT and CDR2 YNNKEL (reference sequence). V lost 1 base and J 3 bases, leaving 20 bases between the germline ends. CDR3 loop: CASSQGSGLGGRTDTQYF. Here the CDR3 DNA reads TGTGCCAGCAGCCAAGGTTCAGGGCTTGGGGGGAGGACAGATACGCAGTATTTT.